This T cell receptor beta chain comes out of a study of blood T cell repertoires in COVID-19. At the level of the study: Sources were T cells, B-cell-depleted T cells, or PBMCs; the material itself was cDNA or gDNA.

CDR1 and CDR2 (germline): SEHNR, FQNEAQ (reference sequence). There are 14 residues in the CDR3. Trimming shortened V by 4 bases and J by 3 bases, and 12 bases separated the two germline ends. Participant age was roughly 18 to 90 years, and participants resided in 25 or so US areas. Clones were sequenced by immunoSEQ multiplex PCR, and TCRdb holds only the in-frame ones, with some missing. The repertoire holds about 400,000 clones, with over 75% as singletons. The V and J genes are TRBV7-9 and TRBJ1-2; TRBD1 is a possible D gene (6 bases). The specimen was PBMCs or T cells enriched from blood (not recorded which). This TCR came from a woman aged 35 to 49 with acute COVID-19. CDR3 in DNA: TGTGCCAGCAGCTCCGGACAGTTTGACTATGGCTACACCTTC. Encoded protein: CASSSGQFDYGYTF.